This TCR beta chain is drawn from a study of human T cells and chemical hapten exposure. Study-wide points: The study found that DPC sensitization did not change TCRs above 1 in 1000 frequency. Versus controls, expanded TCRs had significantly more large CDR3 similarity clusters.

The time point: patch test 2, 6 weeks after DPC sensitization. The treatment denotes: therapeutic diphenylcyclopropenone sensitization with weekly scalp DPC. Germline values: CDR1 SGHTA, CDR2 FQGNSA. J gave up 4 bases and V 1 base, and 6 bases lay outside the gene matches. This CDR3 is built from 18 residues. One entry per CDR3 protein results from TCRdb running MiXCR on the RACE reads. The sample shows just over 350,000 distinct CDR3 sequences, 6% to 7% of them seen only once. This clonotype was found a few times. Its antigen remains unidentified. V and J are TRBV7-2 and TRBJ2-3; 15 positions match TRBD2. The clonotype originates from a woman between 18 and 30 years old with alopecia areata. Some clones in this sample may be carry-over from other donors' samples. Material: whole blood, obtained in connection with sensitization to the hapten diphenylcyclopropenone (DPC). DNA for the CDR3: TGTGCCAGCAGCTTAGGCGGGACTAGCGGGGGGCATGCAGATACGCAGTATTTT. It encodes CASSLGGTSGGHADTQYF.